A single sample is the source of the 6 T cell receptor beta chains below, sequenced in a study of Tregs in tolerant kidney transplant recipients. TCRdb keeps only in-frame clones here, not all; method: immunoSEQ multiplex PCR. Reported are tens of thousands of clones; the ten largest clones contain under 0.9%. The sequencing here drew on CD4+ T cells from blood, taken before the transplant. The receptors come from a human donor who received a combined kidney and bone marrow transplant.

CDR3 sequence: CASSAGGIRSYEQYF. The CDR3 bases that were read are TGTGCCAGCAGTGCGGGGGGGATTAGGTCCTACGAG. The chain combines TRBV2 with TRBJ2-7; 8 nucleotides align to TRBD2. The read gets to within 3 residues of the CDR3 end, and the germline J gene fills in the rest. V dropped 4 bases and J dropped 1; count of bases not matched to a gene: 6. Germline CDR1 reads SNHLY; CDR2 reads FYNNEI. The CDR3 is 15 residues long.

Partial CDR3 DNA: TGTGCCAGCAGATCGGAAGAGACC. This encodes CASRSEET. The entire CDR3 sequence reads CASRSEETQYF. The V and J genes are TRBV7-9 and TRBJ2-5; D unresolved. The read is 3 residues too short to cover the CDR3 end, so that end is filled in from the germline J gene. Trimming pared 6 bases from V and 3 bases from J, leaving 5 bases between. Germline V gene lookup returns CDR1 SEHNR and CDR2 FQNEAQ (reference sequence). The CDR3 length is 11 residues. Full variable domain (outside the CDR3, taken from reference TRBV7-9 and TRBJ2-5): DTGVSQNPRHKITKRGQNVTFRCDPISEHNRLYWYRQTLGQGPEFLTYFQNEAQLEKSRLLSDRFSAERPKGSFSTLEIQRTEQGDSAMYLCASRSEETQYFGPGTRLLVL.

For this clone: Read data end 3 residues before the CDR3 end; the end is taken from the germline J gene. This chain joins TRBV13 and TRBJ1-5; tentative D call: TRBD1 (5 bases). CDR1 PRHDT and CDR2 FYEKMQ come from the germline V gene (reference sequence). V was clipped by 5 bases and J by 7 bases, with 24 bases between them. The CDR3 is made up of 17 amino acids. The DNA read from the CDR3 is TGTGCCAGCAGCCCACTCTCTCCACAGCGGGGGGACCAGCCC. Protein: CASSPLSPQRGDQP. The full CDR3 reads CASSPLSPQRGDQPQHF.

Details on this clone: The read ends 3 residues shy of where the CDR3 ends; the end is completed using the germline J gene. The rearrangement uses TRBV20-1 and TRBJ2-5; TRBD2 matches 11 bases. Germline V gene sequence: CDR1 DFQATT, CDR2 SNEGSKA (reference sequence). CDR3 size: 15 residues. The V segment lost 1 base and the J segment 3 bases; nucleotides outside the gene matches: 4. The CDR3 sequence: CSARGGTSGKETQYF. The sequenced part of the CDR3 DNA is TGCAGTGCTAGAGGTGGGACTAGCGGTAAAGAGACC.

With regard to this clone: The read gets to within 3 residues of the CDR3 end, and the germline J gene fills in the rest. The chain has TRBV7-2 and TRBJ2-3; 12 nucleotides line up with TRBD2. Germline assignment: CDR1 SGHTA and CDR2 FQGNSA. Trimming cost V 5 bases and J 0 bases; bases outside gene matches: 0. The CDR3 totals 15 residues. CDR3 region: CASSTSGRSTDTQYF. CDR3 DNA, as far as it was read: TGTGCCAGCAGCACTAGCGGGAGGAGCACAGATACG.

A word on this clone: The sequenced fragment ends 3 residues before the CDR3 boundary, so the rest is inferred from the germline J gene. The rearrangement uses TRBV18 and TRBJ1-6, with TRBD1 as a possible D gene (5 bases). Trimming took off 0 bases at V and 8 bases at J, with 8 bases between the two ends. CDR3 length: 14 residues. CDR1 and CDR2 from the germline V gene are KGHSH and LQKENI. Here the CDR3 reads CASSPPGTHSPLHF. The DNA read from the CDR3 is TGTGCCAGCTCACCACCGGGGACTCATTCACCC.